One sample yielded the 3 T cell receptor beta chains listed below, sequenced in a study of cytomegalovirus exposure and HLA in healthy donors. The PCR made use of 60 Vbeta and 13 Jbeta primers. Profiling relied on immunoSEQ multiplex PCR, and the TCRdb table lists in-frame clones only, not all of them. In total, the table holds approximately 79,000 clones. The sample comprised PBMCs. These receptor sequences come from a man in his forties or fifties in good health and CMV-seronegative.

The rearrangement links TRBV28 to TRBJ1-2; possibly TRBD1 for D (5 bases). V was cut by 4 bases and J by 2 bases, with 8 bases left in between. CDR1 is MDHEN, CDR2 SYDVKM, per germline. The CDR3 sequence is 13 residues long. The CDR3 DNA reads TGTGCCAGCAGTTGGACACCGAACTATGGCTACACCTTC. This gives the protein CASSWTPNYGYTF.

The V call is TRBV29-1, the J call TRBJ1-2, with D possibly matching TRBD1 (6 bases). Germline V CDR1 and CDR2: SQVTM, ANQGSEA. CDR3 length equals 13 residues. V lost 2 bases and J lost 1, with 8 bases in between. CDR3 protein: CSVETGFNYGYTF. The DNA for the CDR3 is TGCAGCGTTGAAACAGGGTTTAACTATGGCTACACCTTC.

The CDR3 is CASSPYGGGQETQYF. In nucleotides, the CDR3 is TGCGCCAGCAGCCCCTATGGGGGGGGGCAGGAGACCCAGTACTTC. The V gene is TRBV5-1, the J gene TRBJ2-5; TRBD2 might be the D (7 bases). CDR1 and CDR2 (germline): SGHRS, YFSETQ. Trimming stripped 4 bases from V and 5 bases from J, with 18 bases between. The CDR3 runs to 15 residues.